The 4 T cell receptor beta chains listed next were all sequenced from one sample in a study of human T cells and chemical hapten exposure. In TCRdb, the RACE reads were re-called with MiXCR into one record per CDR3 protein. This sample has 270,000 or so distinct CDR3 sequences, with over 7.5% found just once. Time point denoted: pre-sensitization, week 0. Described treatment: therapeutic diphenylcyclopropenone sensitization with weekly scalp DPC. Material: whole blood, obtained in connection with sensitization to the hapten diphenylcyclopropenone (DPC). The origin of the receptors is a man aged 18 to 30 with alopecia areata. Some clones in this sample may be carry-over from other donors' samples.

This clonotype has a count of ten or more. The CDR3 nucleotides are TGCGCCAGCAGCTTGGACGGGGTAACTAATGAAAAACTGTTTTTT. Protein: CASSLDGVTNEKLFF. The V gene is TRBV5-1, the J gene TRBJ1-4; unclear D gene. The germline gives CDR1 SGHRS, CDR2 YFSETQ. There are 15 residues in the CDR3. V was shortened by 0 bases and J by 1 base, with 7 bases between the two germline ends. Supplemented by reference TRBV5-1 and TRBJ1-4, the full variable domain reads KAGVTQTPRYLIKTRGQQVTLSCSPISGHRSVSWYQQTPGQGLQFLFEYFSETQRNKGNFPGRFSGRQFSNSRSEMNVSTLELGDSALYLCASSLDGVTNEKLFFGSGTQLSVL.

This chain links TRBV6-5 with TRBJ2-3; perhaps TRBD1 as D (5 bases). Germline CDR1 reads MNHEY; CDR2 reads SVGAGI. V lost 6 bases, J lost 0 bases, and 16 bases lay in between. This CDR3 is 16 amino acids long. The CDR3 DNA is TGTGCCAGCAGCCCCGACAGTGGCCCTAGCACAGATACGCAGTATTTT. It codes for CASSPDSGPSTDTQYF.

Note on this clonotype: A much larger clone lies one base from this, so it may be a read error. Since the CDR3 does not end with the conserved phenylalanine or tryptophan, this likely comes from a read error. J is TRBJ2-3 and V is TRBV29-1; D not certain. Germline values: CDR1 SQVTM, CDR2 ANQGSEA. The CDR3 runs to 12 residues. Between the trimmed V and J ends, which lost 5 bases and 2 bases, there was a span of 8 bases. The CDR3 protein is CSVCVITDTQYL. The CDR3 DNA reads TGCAGCGTTTGCGTTATCACAGATACGCAGTATTTA.

This clonotype was counted only a few times. V and J are TRBV11-1 and TRBJ2-5; 13 bases align to TRBD2. The CDR3 is 17 residues long. V dropped 5 bases and J dropped 0; count of bases not matched to a gene: 6. From germline, CDR1 is SGHAT and CDR2 FQDESV (reference sequence). The CDR3 sequence: CASSRGLAGEYQETQYF. Here the CDR3 DNA reads TGTGCCAGCAGCCGCGGACTAGCGGGAGAGTACCAAGAGACCCAGTACTTC.